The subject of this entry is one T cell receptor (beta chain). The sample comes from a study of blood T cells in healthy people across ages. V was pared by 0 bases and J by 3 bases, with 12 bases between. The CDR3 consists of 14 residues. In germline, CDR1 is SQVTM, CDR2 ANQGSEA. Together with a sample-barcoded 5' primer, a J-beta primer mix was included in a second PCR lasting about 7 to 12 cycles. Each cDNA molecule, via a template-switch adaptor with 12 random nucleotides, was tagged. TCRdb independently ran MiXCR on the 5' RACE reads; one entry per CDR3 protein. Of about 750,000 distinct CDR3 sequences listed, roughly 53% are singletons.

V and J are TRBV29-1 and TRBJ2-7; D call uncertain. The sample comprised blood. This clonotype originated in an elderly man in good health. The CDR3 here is CSVEEPHRDYEQYF. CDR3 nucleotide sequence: TGCAGCGTTGAAGAACCCCACCGAGACTACGAGCAGTACTTC.